This TCR beta chain is drawn from a study of T cell changes during pregnancy in multiple sclerosis. CDR3 size: 12 residues. Germline loops: CDR1 SEHNR, CDR2 FQNEAQ (reference sequence). Trimming took off 5 bases at V and 6 bases at J, with 11 bases between the two ends. Data came from immunoSEQ multiplex PCR; TCRdb stores just in-frame clones and leaves some out. The table shows about 92,000 clones, with around 93% occurring only once. Source: peripheral blood, taken in the first trimester of pregnancy. The V gene is TRBV7-9, the J gene TRBJ2-7, with D tentatively TRBD1 (5 bases). The TCR originated in a female donor with multiple sclerosis, enrolled in a pregnancy study. The CDR3: CASSLQGPEQYF. DNA for the CDR3: TGTGCCAGCAGCCTCCAGGGTCCCGAGCAGTACTTC.